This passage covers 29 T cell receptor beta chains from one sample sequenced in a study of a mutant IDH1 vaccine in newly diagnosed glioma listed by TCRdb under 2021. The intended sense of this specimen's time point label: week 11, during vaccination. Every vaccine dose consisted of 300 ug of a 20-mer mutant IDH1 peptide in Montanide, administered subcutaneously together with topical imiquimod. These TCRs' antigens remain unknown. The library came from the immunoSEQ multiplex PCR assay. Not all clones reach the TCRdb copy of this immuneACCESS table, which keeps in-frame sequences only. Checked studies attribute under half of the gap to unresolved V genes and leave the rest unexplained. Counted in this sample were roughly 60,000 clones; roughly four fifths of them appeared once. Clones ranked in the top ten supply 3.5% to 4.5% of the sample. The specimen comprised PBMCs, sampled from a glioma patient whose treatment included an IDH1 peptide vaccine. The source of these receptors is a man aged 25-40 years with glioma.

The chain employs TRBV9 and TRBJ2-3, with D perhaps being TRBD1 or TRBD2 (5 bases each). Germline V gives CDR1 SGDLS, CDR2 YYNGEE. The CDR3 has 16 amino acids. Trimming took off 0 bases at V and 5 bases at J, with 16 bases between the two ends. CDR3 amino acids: CASSVEGRDALDTQYF. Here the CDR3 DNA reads TGTGCCAGCAGCGTAGAGGGCAGGGACGCTCTAGATACGCAGTATTTT.

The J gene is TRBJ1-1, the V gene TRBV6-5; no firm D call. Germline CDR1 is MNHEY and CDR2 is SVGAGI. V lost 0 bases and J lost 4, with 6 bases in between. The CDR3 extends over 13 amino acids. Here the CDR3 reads CASSYSFSTEAFF. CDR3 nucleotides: TGTGCCAGCAGTTACTCGTTCTCCACTGAAGCTTTCTTT.

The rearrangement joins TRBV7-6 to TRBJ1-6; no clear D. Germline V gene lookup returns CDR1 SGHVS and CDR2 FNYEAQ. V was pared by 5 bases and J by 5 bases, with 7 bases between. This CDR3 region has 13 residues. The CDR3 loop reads CASSPEHNSPLHF. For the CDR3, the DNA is TGTGCCAGCAGCCCGGAGCATAATTCACCCCTCCACTTT.

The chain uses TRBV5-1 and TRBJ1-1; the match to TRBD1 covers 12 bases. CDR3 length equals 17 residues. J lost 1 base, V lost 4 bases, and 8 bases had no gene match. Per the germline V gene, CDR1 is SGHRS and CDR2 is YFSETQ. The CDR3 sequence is CASSQGQGARGNTEAFF. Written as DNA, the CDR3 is TGCGCCAGCAGCCAGGGACAGGGGGCGCGAGGGAACACTGAAGCTTTCTTT. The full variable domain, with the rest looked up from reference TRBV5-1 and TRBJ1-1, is KAGVTQTPRYLIKTRGQQVTLSCSPISGHRSVSWYQQTPGQGLQFLFEYFSETQRNKGNFPGRFSGRQFSNSRSEMNVSTLELGDSALYLCASSQGQGARGNTEAFFGQGTRLTVV.

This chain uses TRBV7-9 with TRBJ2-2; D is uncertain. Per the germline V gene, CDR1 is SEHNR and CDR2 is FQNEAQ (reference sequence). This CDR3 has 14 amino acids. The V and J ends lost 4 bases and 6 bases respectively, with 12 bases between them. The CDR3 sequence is CASSSQIKPGELFF. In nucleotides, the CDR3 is TGTGCCAGCAGCTCCCAGATTAAGCCCGGGGAGCTGTTTTTT.

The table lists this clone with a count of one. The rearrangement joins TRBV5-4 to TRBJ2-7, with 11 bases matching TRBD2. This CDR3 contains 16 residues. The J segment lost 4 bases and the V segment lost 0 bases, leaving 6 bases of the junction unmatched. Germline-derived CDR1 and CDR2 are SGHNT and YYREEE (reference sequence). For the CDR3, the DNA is TGTGCCAGCAGCTTGGGTGTAGCGGGGGGGCAGTACGAGCAGTACTTC. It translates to CASSLGVAGGQYEQYF.

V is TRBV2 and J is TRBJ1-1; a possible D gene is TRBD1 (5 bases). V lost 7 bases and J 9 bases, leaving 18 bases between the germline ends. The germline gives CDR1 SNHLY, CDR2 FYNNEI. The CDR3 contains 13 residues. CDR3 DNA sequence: TGTGCCAGCAATCGATTCGAGAGGGACCAAGCTTTCTTT. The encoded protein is CASNRFERDQAFF.

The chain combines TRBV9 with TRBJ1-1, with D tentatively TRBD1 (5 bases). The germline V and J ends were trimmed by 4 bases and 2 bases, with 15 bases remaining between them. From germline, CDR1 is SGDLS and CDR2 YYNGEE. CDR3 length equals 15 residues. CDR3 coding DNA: TGTGCCAGCAGCCGACTGTGGGGGACCAACACTGAAGCTTTCTTT. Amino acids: CASSRLWGTNTEAFF. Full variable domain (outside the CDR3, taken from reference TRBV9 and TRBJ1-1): DSGVTQTPKHLITATGQRVTLRCSPRSGDLSVYWYQQSLDQGLQFLIQYYNGEERAKGNILERFSAQQFPDLHSELNLSSLELGDSALYFCASSRLWGTNTEAFFGQGTRLTVV.

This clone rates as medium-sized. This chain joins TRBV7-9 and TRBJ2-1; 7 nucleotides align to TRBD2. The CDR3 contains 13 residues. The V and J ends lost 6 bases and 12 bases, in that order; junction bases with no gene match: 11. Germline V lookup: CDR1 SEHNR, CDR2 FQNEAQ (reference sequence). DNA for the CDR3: TGTGCCAGCAGTTCGGGAGGTAAAGTAAGGCAGTTCTTC. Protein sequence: CASSSGGKVRQFF. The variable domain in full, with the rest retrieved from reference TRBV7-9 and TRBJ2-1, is DTGVSQNPRHKITKRGQNVTFRCDPISEHNRLYWYRQTLGQGPEFLTYFQNEAQLEKSRLLSDRFSAERPKGSFSTLEIQRTEQGDSAMYLCASSSGGKVRQFFGPGTRLTVL.

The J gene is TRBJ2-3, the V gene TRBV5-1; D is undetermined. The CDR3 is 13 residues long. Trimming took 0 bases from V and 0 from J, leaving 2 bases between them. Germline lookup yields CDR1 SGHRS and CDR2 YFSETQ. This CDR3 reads CASSLDSTDTQYF. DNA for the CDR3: TGCGCCAGCAGCTTGGACAGCACAGATACGCAGTATTTT.

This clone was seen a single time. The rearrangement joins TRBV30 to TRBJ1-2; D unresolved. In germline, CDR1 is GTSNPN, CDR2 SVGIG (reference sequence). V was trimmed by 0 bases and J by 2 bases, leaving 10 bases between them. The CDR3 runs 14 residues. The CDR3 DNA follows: TGTGCCTGGAGTGTAGTGGGAAGAAACTATGGCTACACCTTC. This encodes CAWSVVGRNYGYTF.

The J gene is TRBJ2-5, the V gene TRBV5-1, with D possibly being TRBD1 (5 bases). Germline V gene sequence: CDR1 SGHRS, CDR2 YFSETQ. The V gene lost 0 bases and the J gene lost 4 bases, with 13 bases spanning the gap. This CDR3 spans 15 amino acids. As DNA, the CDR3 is TGCGCCAGCAGCTTGGTAGGGCAGGGCGGAGAGACCCAGTACTTC. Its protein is CASSLVGQGGETQYF. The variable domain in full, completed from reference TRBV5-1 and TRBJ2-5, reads KAGVTQTPRYLIKTRGQQVTLSCSPISGHRSVSWYQQTPGQGLQFLFEYFSETQRNKGNFPGRFSGRQFSNSRSEMNVSTLELGDSALYLCASSLVGQGGETQYFGPGTRLLVL.

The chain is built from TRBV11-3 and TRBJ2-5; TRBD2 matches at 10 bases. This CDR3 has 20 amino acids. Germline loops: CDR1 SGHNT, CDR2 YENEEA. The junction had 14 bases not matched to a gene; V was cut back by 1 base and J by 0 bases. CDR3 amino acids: CASSLAPLSSGGRYQETQYF. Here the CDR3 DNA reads TGTGCCAGCAGCTTAGCGCCCCTTTCTAGCGGGGGCCGGTACCAAGAGACCCAGTACTTC.

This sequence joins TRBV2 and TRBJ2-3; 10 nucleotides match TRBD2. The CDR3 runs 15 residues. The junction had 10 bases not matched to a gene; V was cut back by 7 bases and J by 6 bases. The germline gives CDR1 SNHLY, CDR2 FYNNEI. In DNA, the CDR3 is TGTGCCAGCAAGTTTCTAGCGGGGGACACGGATACGCAGTATTTT. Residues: CASKFLAGDTDTQYF.

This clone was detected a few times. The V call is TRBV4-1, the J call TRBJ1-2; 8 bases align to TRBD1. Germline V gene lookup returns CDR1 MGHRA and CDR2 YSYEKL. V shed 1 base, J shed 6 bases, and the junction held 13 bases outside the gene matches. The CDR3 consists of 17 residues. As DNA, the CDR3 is TGCGCCAGCAGCCAAGGTTTTACAGGGGGTTTAAAGAATGGCTACACCTTC. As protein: CASSQGFTGGLKNGYTF.

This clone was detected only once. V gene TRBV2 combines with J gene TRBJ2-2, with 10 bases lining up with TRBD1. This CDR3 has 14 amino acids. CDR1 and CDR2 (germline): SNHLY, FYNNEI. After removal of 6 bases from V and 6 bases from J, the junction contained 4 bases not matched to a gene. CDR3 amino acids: CASRGTGAPGELFF. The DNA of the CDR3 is TGTGCCAGCAGGGGGACAGGGGCTCCCGGGGAGCTGTTTTTT.

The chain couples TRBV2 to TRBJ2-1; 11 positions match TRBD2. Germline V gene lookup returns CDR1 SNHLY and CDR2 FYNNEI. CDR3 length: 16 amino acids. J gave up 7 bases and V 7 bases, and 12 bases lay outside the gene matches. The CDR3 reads CASMSFLAGGRNEQFF. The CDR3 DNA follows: TGTGCCAGCATGAGCTTCCTAGCGGGAGGAAGGAATGAGCAGTTCTTC.

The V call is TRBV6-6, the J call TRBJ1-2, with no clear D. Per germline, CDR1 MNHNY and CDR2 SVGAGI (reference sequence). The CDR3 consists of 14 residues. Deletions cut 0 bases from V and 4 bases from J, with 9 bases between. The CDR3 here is CASSYSWQTYGYTF. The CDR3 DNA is TGTGCCAGCAGTTACTCGTGGCAGACCTATGGCTACACCTTC.

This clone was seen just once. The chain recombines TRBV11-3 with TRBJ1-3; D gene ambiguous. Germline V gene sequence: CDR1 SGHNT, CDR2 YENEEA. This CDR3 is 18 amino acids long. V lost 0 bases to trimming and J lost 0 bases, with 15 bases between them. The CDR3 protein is CASSLDRWQVSSGNTIYF. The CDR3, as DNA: TGTGCCAGCAGCTTAGATCGATGGCAGGTGAGCTCTGGAAACACCATATATTTT.

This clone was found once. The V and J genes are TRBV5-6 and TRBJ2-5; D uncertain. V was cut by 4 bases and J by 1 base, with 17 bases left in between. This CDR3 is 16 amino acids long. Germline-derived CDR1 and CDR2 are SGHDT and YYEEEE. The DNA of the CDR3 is TGTGCCAGCAGCCCTTTCGACCAACCCTCCCAAGAGACCCAGTACTTC. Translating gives CASSPFDQPSQETQYF.

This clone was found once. CDR3 in DNA: TGTGCCAGCAGCCGGATGGGGGGTGACAACACTGAAGCTTTCTTT. As protein: CASSRMGGDNTEAFF. V and J are TRBV7-3 and TRBJ1-1, with D perhaps matching TRBD1 (5 bases). CDR3 length: 15 amino acids. Germline assignment: CDR1 SGHTA and CDR2 FQGTGA. V lost 5 bases to trimming and J lost 2 bases, with 15 bases between them.

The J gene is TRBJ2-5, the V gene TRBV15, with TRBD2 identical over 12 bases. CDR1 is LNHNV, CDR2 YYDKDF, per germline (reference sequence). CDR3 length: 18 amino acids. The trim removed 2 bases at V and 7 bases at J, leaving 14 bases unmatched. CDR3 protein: CATSRPRLAGGAPGTQYF. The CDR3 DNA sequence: TGTGCCACCAGCAGACCCAGGCTAGCGGGGGGGGCCCCCGGGACCCAGTACTTC.

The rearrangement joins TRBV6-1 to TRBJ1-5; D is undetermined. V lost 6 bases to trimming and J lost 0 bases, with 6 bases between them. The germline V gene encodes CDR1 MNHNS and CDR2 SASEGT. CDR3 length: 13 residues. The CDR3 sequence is CASRKNSNQPQHF. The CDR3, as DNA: TGTGCCAGCAGGAAGAATAGCAATCAGCCCCAGCATTTT.

CDR3 in amino acids: CASSQDPMDSGSSYEQYF. The DNA for the CDR3 is TGTGCCAGCAGCCAAGATCCCATGGATAGCGGGAGCTCCTACGAGCAGTACTTC. The chain carries TRBV4-2 and TRBJ2-7, with 9 bases aligning to TRBD2. The CDR3 is 18 amino acids. The germline V gene has CDR1 LGHNA and CDR2 YNFKEQ. V shed 0 bases and J 0 bases; nucleotides not matched to a gene: 9.

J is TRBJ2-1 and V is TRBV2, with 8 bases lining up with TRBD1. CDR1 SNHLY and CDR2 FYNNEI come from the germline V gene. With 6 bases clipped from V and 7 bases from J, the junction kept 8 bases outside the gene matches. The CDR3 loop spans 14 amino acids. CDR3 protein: CASSDRGVGNEQFF. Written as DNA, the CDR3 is TGTGCCAGCAGCGACAGGGGCGTTGGGAATGAGCAGTTCTTC.

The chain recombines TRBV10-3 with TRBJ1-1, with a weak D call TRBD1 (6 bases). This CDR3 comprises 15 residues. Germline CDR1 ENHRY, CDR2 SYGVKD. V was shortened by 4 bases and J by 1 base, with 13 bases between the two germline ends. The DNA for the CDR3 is TGTGCCATCAGTGGATTTGGACAGAGGAACACTGAAGCTTTCTTT. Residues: CAISGFGQRNTEAFF.

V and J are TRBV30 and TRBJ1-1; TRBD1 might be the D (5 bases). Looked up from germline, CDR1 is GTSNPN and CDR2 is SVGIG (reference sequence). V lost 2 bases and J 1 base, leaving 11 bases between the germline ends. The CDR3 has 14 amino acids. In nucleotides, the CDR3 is TGTGCCTGGAGTATTGGACACCCGAACACTGAAGCTTTCTTT. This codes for CAWSIGHPNTEAFF.

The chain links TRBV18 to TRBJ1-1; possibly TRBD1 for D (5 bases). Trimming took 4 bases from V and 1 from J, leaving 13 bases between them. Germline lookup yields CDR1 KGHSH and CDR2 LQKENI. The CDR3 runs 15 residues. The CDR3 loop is CASSRAGSANTEAFF. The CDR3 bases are TGTGCCAGCTCACGGGCAGGGTCCGCGAACACTGAAGCTTTCTTT.

DNA of the CDR3: TGCGCCAGCAGCCAAGACGGGAGGGGGCATGGCTACACCTTC. This gives the protein CASSQDGRGHGYTF. The chain carries TRBV4-3 and TRBJ1-2; 7 positions agree with TRBD1. CDR3 size: 14 residues. Germline lookup yields CDR1 LGHNA and CDR2 YSLEER. V shed 0 bases, J shed 6 bases, and the junction held 4 bases outside the gene matches.